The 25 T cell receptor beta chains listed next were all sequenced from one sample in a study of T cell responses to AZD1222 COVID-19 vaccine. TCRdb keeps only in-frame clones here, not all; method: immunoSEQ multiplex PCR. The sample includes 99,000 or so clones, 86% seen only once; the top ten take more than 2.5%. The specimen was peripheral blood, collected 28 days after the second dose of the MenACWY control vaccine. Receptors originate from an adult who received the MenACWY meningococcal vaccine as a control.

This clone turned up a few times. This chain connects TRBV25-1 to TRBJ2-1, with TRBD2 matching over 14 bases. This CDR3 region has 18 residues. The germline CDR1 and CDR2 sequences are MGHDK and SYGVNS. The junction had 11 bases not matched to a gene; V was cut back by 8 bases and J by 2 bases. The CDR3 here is CASATGTSGGRPYNEQFF. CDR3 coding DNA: TGTGCCAGCGCCACCGGGACTAGCGGGGGTCGTCCCTACAATGAGCAGTTCTTC.

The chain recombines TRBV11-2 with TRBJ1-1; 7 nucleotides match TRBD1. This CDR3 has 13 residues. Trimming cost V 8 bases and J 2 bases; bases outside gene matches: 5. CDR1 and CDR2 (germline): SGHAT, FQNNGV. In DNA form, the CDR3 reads TGTGCCAGCGCTAGACAGGGAAACACTGAAGCTTTCTTT. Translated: CASARQGNTEAFF.

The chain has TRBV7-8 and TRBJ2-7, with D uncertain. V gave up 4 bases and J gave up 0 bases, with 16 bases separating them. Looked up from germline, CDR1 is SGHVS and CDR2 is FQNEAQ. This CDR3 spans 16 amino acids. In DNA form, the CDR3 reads TGTGCCAGCAGCTCCCGGCGACTCTCCAGCTCCTACGAGCAGTACTTC. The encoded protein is CASSSRRLSSSYEQYF.

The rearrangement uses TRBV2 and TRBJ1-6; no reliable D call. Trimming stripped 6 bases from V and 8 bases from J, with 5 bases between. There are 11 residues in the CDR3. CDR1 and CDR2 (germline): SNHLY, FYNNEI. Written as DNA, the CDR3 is TGTGCCAGCAGAGCCTATTCACCCCTCCACTTT. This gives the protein CASRAYSPLHF.

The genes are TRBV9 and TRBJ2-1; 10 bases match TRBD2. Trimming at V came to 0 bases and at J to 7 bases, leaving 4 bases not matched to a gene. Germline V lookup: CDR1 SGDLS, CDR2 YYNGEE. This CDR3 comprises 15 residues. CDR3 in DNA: TGTGCCAGCAGCGTAGAGCGGGGGGGAAGAAATGAGCAGTTCTTC. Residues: CASSVERGGRNEQFF.

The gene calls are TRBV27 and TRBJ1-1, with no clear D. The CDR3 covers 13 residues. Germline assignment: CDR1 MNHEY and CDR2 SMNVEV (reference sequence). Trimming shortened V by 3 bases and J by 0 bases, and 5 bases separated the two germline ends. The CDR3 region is CASSFIMNTEAFF. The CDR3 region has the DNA TGTGCCAGCAGTTTCATTATGAACACTGAAGCTTTCTTT.

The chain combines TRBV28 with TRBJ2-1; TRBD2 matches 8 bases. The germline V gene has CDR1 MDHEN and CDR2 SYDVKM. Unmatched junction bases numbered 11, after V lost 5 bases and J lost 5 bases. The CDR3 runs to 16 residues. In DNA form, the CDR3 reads TGTGCCAGCAGTCTAGGACTAGCCGATCGACACAATGAGCAGTTCTTC. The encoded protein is CASSLGLADRHNEQFF.

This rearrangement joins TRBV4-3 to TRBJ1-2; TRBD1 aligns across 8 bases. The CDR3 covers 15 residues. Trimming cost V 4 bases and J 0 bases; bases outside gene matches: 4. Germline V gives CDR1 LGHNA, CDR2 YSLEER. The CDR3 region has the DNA TGCGCCAGCAGCCGGGACAGGTGGTCTAACTATGGCTACACCTTC. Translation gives CASSRDRWSNYGYTF.

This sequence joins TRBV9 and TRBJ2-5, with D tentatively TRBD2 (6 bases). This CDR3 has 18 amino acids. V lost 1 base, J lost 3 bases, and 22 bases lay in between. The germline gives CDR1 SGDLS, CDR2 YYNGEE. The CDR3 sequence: CASSVMEGASVGEETQYF. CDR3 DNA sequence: TGTGCCAGCAGCGTAATGGAGGGAGCTAGCGTTGGGGAAGAGACCCAGTACTTC.

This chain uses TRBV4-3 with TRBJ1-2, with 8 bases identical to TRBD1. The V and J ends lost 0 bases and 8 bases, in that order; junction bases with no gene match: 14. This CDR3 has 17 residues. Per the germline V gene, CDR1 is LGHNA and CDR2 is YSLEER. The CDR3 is CASSQDRADRVIYGYTF. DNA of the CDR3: TGCGCCAGCAGCCAAGATCGGGCGGACAGGGTGATCTACGGCTACACCTTC.

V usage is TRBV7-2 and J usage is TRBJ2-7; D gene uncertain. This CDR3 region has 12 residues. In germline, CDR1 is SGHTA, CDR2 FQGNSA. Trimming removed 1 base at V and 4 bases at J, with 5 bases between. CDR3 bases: TGTGCCAGCAGCTTAGTCTGGTACGAGCAGTACTTC. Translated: CASSLVWYEQYF.

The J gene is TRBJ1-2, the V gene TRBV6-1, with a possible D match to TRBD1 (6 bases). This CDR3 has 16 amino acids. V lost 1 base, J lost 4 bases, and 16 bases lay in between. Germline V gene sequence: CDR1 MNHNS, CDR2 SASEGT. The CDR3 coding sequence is TGTGCCAGCAGTGAAGGTTGGGGGGCTGGTAGCTATGGCTACACCTTC. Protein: CASSEGWGAGSYGYTF.

CDR3 sequence (DNA): TGTGCCAGCAGCTTAGATGGGGGGGCTCGAGATGAAGCTTTCTTT. Translated, it gives CASSLDGGARDEAFF. The gene calls are TRBV11-2 and TRBJ1-1; tentative D call: TRBD1 (6 bases). V lost 0 bases and J 7 bases, leaving 15 bases between the germline ends. The CDR3 is 15 amino acids. The germline V gene has CDR1 SGHAT and CDR2 FQNNGV.

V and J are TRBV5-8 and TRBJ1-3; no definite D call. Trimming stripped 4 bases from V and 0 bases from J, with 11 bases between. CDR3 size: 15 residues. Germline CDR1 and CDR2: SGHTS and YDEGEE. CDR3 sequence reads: CASSVQWSSGNTIYF. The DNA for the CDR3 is TGTGCCAGCAGCGTTCAGTGGAGCTCTGGAAACACCATATATTTT.

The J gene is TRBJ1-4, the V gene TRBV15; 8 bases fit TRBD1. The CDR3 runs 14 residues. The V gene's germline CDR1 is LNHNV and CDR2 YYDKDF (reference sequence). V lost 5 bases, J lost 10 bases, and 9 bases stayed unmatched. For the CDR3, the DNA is TGTGCCACCAGCGGAAGGACAGGGTGGGCAAAACTGTTTTTT. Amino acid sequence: CATSGRTGWAKLFF. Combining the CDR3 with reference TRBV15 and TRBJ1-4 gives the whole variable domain DAMVIQNPRYQVTQFGKPVTLSCSQTLNHNVMYWYQQKSSQAPKLLFHYYDKDFNNEADTPDNFQSRRPNTSFCFLDIRSPGLGDTAMYLCATSGRTGWAKLFFGSGTQLSVL.

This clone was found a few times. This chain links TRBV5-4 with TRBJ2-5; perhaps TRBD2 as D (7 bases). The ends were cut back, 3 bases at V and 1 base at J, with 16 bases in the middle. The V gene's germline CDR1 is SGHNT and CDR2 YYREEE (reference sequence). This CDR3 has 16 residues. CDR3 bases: TGTGCCAGCAGCTGGGGGGGGCTAGCCCCCCAAGAGACCCAGTACTTC. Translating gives CASSWGGLAPQETQYF.

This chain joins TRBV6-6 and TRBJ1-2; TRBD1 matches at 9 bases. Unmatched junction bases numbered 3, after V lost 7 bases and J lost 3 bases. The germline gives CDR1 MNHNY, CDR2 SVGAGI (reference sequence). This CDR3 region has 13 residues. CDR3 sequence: CASKQGADYGYTF. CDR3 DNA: TGTGCCAGCAAACAGGGGGCCGACTATGGCTACACCTTC.

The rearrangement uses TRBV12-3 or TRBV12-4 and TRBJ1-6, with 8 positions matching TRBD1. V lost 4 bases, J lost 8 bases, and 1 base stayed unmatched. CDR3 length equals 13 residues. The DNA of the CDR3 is TGTGCCAGCAGTTCACAGGGGGATTCACCCCTCCACTTT. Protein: CASSSQGDSPLHF.

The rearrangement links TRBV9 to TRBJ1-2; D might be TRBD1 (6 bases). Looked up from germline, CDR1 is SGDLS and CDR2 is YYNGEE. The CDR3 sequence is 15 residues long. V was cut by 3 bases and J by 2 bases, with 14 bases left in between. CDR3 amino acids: CASSELGAANYGYTF. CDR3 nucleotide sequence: TGTGCCAGCAGCGAGTTGGGGGCTGCAAACTATGGCTACACCTTC.

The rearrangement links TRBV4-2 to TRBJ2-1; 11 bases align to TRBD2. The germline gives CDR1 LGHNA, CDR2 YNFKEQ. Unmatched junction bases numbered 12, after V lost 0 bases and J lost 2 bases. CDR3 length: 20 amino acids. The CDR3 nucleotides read TGTGCCAGCAGCCAAGATCTCCCCATCTCTAGCGGGGGGACCTACAATGAGCAGTTCTTC. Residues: CASSQDLPISSGGTYNEQFF.

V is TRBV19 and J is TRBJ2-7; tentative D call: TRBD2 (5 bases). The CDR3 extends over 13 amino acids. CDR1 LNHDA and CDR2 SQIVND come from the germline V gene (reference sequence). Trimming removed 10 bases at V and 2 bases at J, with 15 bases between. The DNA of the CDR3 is TGTGCCACCTCCTGGGGTAGCGCCTACGAGCAGTACTTC. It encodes CATSWGSAYEQYF.

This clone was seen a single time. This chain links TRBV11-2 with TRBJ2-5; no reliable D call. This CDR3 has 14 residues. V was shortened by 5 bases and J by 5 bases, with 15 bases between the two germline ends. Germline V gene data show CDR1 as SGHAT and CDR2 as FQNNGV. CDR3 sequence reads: CASSRNPGVETQYF. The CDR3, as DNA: TGTGCCAGCAGCCGAAATCCGGGCGTGGAGACCCAGTACTTC.

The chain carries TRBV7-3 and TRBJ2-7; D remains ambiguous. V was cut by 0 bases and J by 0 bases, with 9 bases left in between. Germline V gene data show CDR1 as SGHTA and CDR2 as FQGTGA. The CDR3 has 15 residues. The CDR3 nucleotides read TGTGCCAGCAGCTTAACCCCAGGAAGCTCCTACGAGCAGTACTTC. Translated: CASSLTPGSSYEQYF.

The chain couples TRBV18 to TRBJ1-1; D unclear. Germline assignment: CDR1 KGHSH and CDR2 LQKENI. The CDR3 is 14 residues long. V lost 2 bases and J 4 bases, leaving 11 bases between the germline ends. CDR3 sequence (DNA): TGTGCCAGCTCACCAATGGCGGGAAGCACTGAAGCTTTCTTT. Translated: CASSPMAGSTEAFF.

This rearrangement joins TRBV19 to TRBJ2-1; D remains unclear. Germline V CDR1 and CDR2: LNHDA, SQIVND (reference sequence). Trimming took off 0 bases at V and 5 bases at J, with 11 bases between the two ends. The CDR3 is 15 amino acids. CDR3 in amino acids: CASSIDPLGHNEQFF. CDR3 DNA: TGTGCCAGTAGTATAGATCCCCTGGGCCACAATGAGCAGTTCTTC.